The 23 T cell receptor beta chains reported below all come from one sample, sequenced in a study of T cells in Graves' hyperthyroidism and ophthalmopathy. Amplified regions were TCR beta CDR3 sequences from RNA transcripts. With the HTBI primer set, the TCR CDR3 went through a first round of RT-PCR. TCRdb independently ran MiXCR on the multiplex PCR reads; one entry per CDR3 protein. The sample includes about 480,000 distinct CDR3 sequences, roughly 14% seen only once; the top ten take around 17%. Material: blood. These receptors came from a woman younger than 35 with Graves' hyperthyroidism.

This clonotype was observed at least ten times. This rearrangement joins TRBV30 to TRBJ1-2; D gene unclear. Per germline, CDR1 GTSNPN and CDR2 SVGIG (reference sequence). The CDR3 extends over 12 amino acids. V was cut by 2 bases and J by 6 bases, with 10 bases left in between. The CDR3 sequence is CAWSSHEHGYTF. In DNA, the CDR3 is TGTGCCTGGAGTTCCCATGAGCATGGCTACACCTTC.

This chain uses TRBV4-1 with TRBJ2-1; 7 bases match TRBD2. After removal of 4 bases from V and 8 bases from J, the junction contained 8 bases not matched to a gene. This CDR3 spans 14 amino acids. Germline CDR1 reads MGHRA; CDR2 reads YSYEKL. The CDR3 DNA is TGCGCCAGCAGCCGACAAAAGGGAGGGCATGAGCAGTTCTTC. Its protein is CASSRQKGGHEQFF.

This clonotype has a count of ten or more. The rearrangement links TRBV24-1 to TRBJ2-2; TRBD1 is a possible D gene (6 bases). V lost 0 bases and J lost 7, with 11 bases in between. This CDR3 is 15 amino acids long. Germline CDR1 KGHDR, CDR2 SFDVKD. The CDR3 DNA reads TGTGCCACCAGTGATTTGTCCAGGGGAGACGGGGAGCTGTTTTTT. This sequence encodes CATSDLSRGDGELFF.

The sample holds a few counts of this clonotype. This chain connects TRBV30 to TRBJ1-4; 7 nucleotides match TRBD1. There are 15 residues in the CDR3. V shed 3 bases and J 0 bases; nucleotides not matched to a gene: 4. Looked up from germline, CDR1 is GTSNPN and CDR2 is SVGIG (reference sequence). Written as DNA, the CDR3 is TGTGCCTGGAGCGCAACAGGGGCAACTAATGAAAAACTGTTTTTT. It encodes CAWSATGATNEKLFF.

This clonotype was found a few times. The V call is TRBV5-7, the J call TRBJ2-2; D perhaps matches TRBD1 (6 bases). TRBV5-7 is assigned to the ORF class and has an uncertain function. CDR3 size: 15 residues. V lost 4 bases, J lost 6 bases, and 16 bases lay in between. The CDR3 loop is CASSGGRGLAGELFF. CDR3 sequence (DNA): TGTGCCAGCAGCGGGGGCAGGGGCCTGGCCGGGGAGCTGTTTTTT.

At least ten counts were recorded for this clonotype. The rearrangement joins TRBV12-5 to TRBJ2-7; D unresolved. Germline loops: CDR1 LGHNT, CDR2 FRNRAP. V dropped 2 bases and J dropped 0 bases, with 11 bases sitting between them. The CDR3 contains 15 residues. The CDR3 is CASGLRYLPSYEQYF. As DNA, the CDR3 is TGTGCTAGTGGTTTGCGGTACCTACCCTCCTACGAGCAGTACTTC.

The V and J genes are TRBV14 and TRBJ2-7; D may match TRBD1 or TRBD2 (5 bases each). In germline, CDR1 is SGHDN, CDR2 FVKESK. The CDR3 length is 13 residues. For the CDR3, the DNA is TGTCCCACGTGGGGGAGAGAGCCCTACGAGCAGTACTTC. This encodes CPTWGREPYEQYF.

Concerning this clonotype: A junction end diverges from the germline sequence, so it may reflect a read error. The V call is TRBV29-1, the J call TRBJ2-4; D might be TRBD1 or TRBD2, each matching 5 bases. Per the germline V gene, CDR1 is SQVTM and CDR2 is ANQGSEA. The CDR3 contains 15 residues. The CDR3 DNA reads as TGCAGCGCTGAAGATTTTGGGGGACCAGGAAACATTCAGTACTTC. Protein: CSAEDFGGPGNIQYF.

This clonotype came up many times. The chain links TRBV5-1 to TRBJ2-2; the D is unclear. The CDR3 is made up of 20 amino acids. The germline V and J ends were trimmed by 2 bases and 0 bases, with 23 bases remaining between them. Germline CDR1 and CDR2: SGHRS and YFSETQ. The CDR3: CASSFSGRGPTQTNTGELFF. CDR3 bases: TGCGCCAGCAGCTTCTCTGGCCGTGGCCCGACCCAAACGAACACCGGGGAGCTGTTTTTT.

This clonotype was picked up many times. The gene calls are TRBV6-1 and TRBJ1-3; TRBD1 might be the D (5 bases). CDR3 size: 17 residues. The V end was cut by 0 bases, the J end by 0 bases, with 12 bases between. Germline V gives CDR1 MNHNS, CDR2 SASEGT. CDR3 nucleotide sequence: TGTGCCAGCAGTGAAGCAAGTCAGGGTTCCTCTGGAAACACCATATATTTT. Protein: CASSEASQGSSGNTIYF.

The sample holds many counts of this clonotype. CDR3 bases: TGCGCCAGCAGCTTGGCCAGGGCCTATGAGCAGTTCTTC. Its protein product is CASSLARAYEQFF. This chain connects TRBV5-1 to TRBJ2-1; perhaps TRBD1 as D (5 bases). Germline CDR1 reads SGHRS; CDR2 reads YFSETQ. CDR3 length equals 13 residues. V was clipped by 0 bases and J by 8 bases, with 9 bases between them.

This clonotype showed up many times. V usage is TRBV11-3 and J usage is TRBJ2-1; 9 nucleotides align to TRBD2. CDR1 and CDR2 from the germline V gene are SGHNT and YENEEA. The CDR3 loop spans 17 amino acids. V trimming: 1 base; J trimming: 0 bases; junction bases outside the gene matches: 4. The CDR3 DNA is TGTGCCAGCAGCTTAGCCCGACTAGCGGCCTCCTACAATGAGCAGTTCTTC. This sequence encodes CASSLARLAASYNEQFF.

This clonotype was observed a single time. One end of the junction does not line up with germline, which may come from a read error. The chain uses TRBV10-1 and TRBJ1-2, with 7 bases that match TRBD1. Germline V CDR1 and CDR2: WNHNN, SYGVQD (reference sequence). The CDR3 contains 14 residues. CDR3 sequence: CASSEPTIGQEDPF. Written as DNA, the CDR3 is TGCGCCAGCAGTGAGCCAACGATTGGACAGGAGGATCCCTTC.

V gene TRBV19 combines with J gene TRBJ2-6; 9 bases are a match to TRBD1. V shed 2 bases, J shed 1 base, and the junction held 6 bases outside the gene matches. From germline, CDR1 is LNHDA and CDR2 SQIVND (reference sequence). The CDR3 runs to 18 residues. CDR3 residues: CASSILGTGRSGANVLTF. CDR3 DNA sequence: TGTGCCAGTAGTATATTGGGGACAGGGCGTTCTGGGGCCAACGTCCTGACTTTC.

This clonotype was counted ten times or more. The gene calls are TRBV27 and TRBJ2-3; D might be TRBD1 or TRBD2, each matching 5 bases. The germline V gene encodes CDR1 MNHEY and CDR2 SMNVEV (reference sequence). This CDR3 is built from 16 residues. V dropped 5 bases and J dropped 0 bases, with 15 bases sitting between them. Written as DNA, the CDR3 is TGTGCCAGCAGTGCCTCGAGAGGGGCTAGCACAGATACGCAGTATTTT. The encoded protein is CASSASRGASTDTQYF.

At least ten counts were recorded for this clonotype. The chain combines TRBV14 with TRBJ1-2; D uncertain. Per the germline V gene, CDR1 is SGHDN and CDR2 is FVKESK. V was clipped by 3 bases and J by 6 bases, with 17 bases between them. The CDR3 is made up of 15 amino acids. DNA for the CDR3: TGTGCCAGCAGCCACTCGGAGGAGGGAGACCATGGCTACACCTTC. Translated, it gives CASSHSEEGDHGYTF.

The chain uses TRBV19 and TRBJ2-2, with 10 bases lining up with TRBD2. Trimming took 5 bases from V and 5 from J; bases not matched to a gene: 5. The length of the CDR3 is 15 residues. Per the germline V gene, CDR1 is LNHDA and CDR2 is SQIVND (reference sequence). The CDR3, as DNA: TGTGCCAGTAGTGATGGGACTAGCGCGACCGGGGAGCTGTTTTTT. It encodes CASSDGTSATGELFF.

This clonotype was seen many times. V usage is TRBV20-1 and J usage is TRBJ2-7, with 11 bases identical to TRBD2. This CDR3 spans 15 amino acids. V shed 4 bases, J shed 5 bases, and the junction held 10 bases outside the gene matches. Germline V gives CDR1 DFQATT, CDR2 SNEGSKA (reference sequence). The CDR3 DNA is TGCAGTGCTACCCAACCGGGACTAGCGGACAACGAGCAGTACTTC. Amino acids: CSATQPGLADNEQYF.

This clonotype appeared many times. This sequence joins TRBV12-3 or TRBV12-4 and TRBJ1-5; D unresolved. The CDR3 runs 12 residues. Between the trimmed V and J ends, which lost 1 base and 6 bases, there was a span of 4 bases. The DNA of the CDR3 is TGTGCCAGCAGTTTAGGGGTTCAGCCCCAGCATTTT. Its protein is CASSLGVQPQHF.

This clonotype was seen more than once but under ten times. The genes are TRBV5-5 and TRBJ1-3; TRBD1 is a possible D gene (5 bases). This CDR3 has 16 amino acids. Germline CDR1 reads SGHKS; CDR2 reads YYEKEE (reference sequence). Between the trimmed V and J ends, which lost 2 bases and 11 bases, there was a span of 23 bases. CDR3 in amino acids: CASSFIPGAVAGPIYF. CDR3 in DNA: TGTGCCAGCAGCTTCATACCCGGGGCCGTTGCTGGTCCCATATATTTT.

This clonotype was observed a handful of times. The V call is TRBV19, the J call TRBJ2-7; TRBD2 matches 8 bases. The CDR3 loop spans 15 amino acids. Per germline, CDR1 LNHDA and CDR2 SQIVND (reference sequence). Losses at the gene ends were 7 bases for V and 2 bases for J; bases not matched to a gene: 10. The CDR3 DNA follows: TGTGCCAGTATAGAGGTCGGGAGGGCCCCCTACGAGCAGTACTTC. Its translation: CASIEVGRAPYEQYF.

This clonotype was seen more than once but under ten times. This chain links TRBV19 with TRBJ1-1; D uncertain. This CDR3 comprises 13 residues. The germline V gene has CDR1 LNHDA and CDR2 SQIVND (reference sequence). The germline V and J ends were trimmed by 2 bases and 0 bases, with 4 bases remaining between them. CDR3 nucleotides: TGTGCCAGTAGTATAACCATGAACACTGAAGCTTTCTTT. It yields the protein CASSITMNTEAFF.

This clonotype was recorded many times. J is TRBJ2-6 and V is TRBV5-1; unclear D gene. The V gene's germline CDR1 is SGHRS and CDR2 YFSETQ. V was trimmed by 3 bases and J by 2 bases, leaving 9 bases between them. This CDR3 is built from 15 residues. The CDR3 bases are TGCGCCAGCAGCTCAACAGTCCCTGGGGCCAACGTCCTGACTTTC. As protein: CASSSTVPGANVLTF.